This TCR beta chain comes out of a study of blood T cell repertoires in COVID-19. The CDR3 sequence is 16 residues long. V lost 4 bases, J lost 6 bases, and 5 bases stayed unmatched. Germline assignment: CDR1 SGDLS and CDR2 YYNGEE. The repertoire was sequenced with immunoSEQ multiplex PCR; TCRdb's copy has only in-frame clones and lacks some. The sample contains 200,000 to 300,000 clones, around 82% of which appear only once. The chain employs TRBV9 and TRBJ2-1; TRBD2 matches at 15 bases. The sequencing input was peripheral blood. This sequence was found in a human donor in a cohort sampled during active COVID-19. The CDR3 loop reads CASSPRTSGRANEQFF. In DNA, the CDR3 is TGTGCCAGCAGCCCCAGGACTAGCGGGAGGGCCAATGAGCAGTTCTTC. The whole variable domain, remainder taken from reference TRBV9 and TRBJ2-1, is DSGVTQTPKHLITATGQRVTLRCSPRSGDLSVYWYQQSLDQGLQFLIQYYNGEERAKGNILERFSAQQFPDLHSELNLSSLELGDSALYFCASSPRTSGRANEQFFGPGTRLTVL.